What follows are 8 T cell receptor beta chains derived from one specimen sequenced in a study of OX40 agonist ivuxolimab in advanced cancers. The library was produced with the immunoSEQ multiplex PCR assay. TCRdb re-hosts the immuneACCESS table, in-frame sequences only. Its copies lack some clones; in the studies checked, an unresolved V gene accounts for under half of them, and the cause for the rest is not known. Here the sample has approximately 58,000 clones; roughly 83% occur a single time. The biggest ten clones account for roughly 1.2% of the sample. The sample in question was CD4+ or CD8+ T cells sorted from blood, obtained in a trial of the OX40 agonist ivuxolimab. These receptors originate from an adult with an advanced solid tumor such as melanoma, head and neck, liver or kidney cancer.

This clone has a handful of counts. The chain couples TRBV2 to TRBJ1-1; a weak D match, TRBD1 (5 bases). The length of the CDR3 is 14 residues. Germline values: CDR1 SNHLY, CDR2 FYNNEI. V was pared by 6 bases and J by 1 base, with 12 bases between. The CDR3 DNA reads as TGTGCCAGCAGCCCCGGGACCACGAACACTGAAGCTTTCTTT. Residues: CASSPGTTNTEAFF.

V usage is TRBV20-1 and J usage is TRBJ2-1, with a weak D call TRBD2 (6 bases). The CDR3 extends over 11 amino acids. The V gene lost 6 bases and the J gene lost 15 bases, with 18 bases spanning the gap. Germline values: CDR1 DFQATT, CDR2 SNEGSKA (reference sequence). CDR3: CSAQGGSVPFF. Written as DNA, the CDR3 is TGCAGTGCCCAGGGAGGCTCCGTCCCGTTCTTC.

The rearrangement uses TRBV6-1 and TRBJ1-6; possibly TRBD1 for D (5 bases). Trimming took off 5 bases at V and 7 bases at J, with 9 bases between the two ends. The germline V gene encodes CDR1 MNHNS and CDR2 SASEGT. CDR3 length equals 13 residues. Written as DNA, the CDR3 is TGTGCCAGCAGTTGGACACCCAATTCACCCCTCCACTTT. It yields the protein CASSWTPNSPLHF.

The J gene is TRBJ2-1, the V gene TRBV28, with 8 nucleotides matching TRBD2. With V trimmed by 3 bases and J by 6 bases, 7 bases remained unmatched. The CDR3 is 15 amino acids. The V gene's germline CDR1 is MDHEN and CDR2 SYDVKM. CDR3 bases: TGTGCCAGCAGTTTGGCGGCGGGGGGCCGCAATGAGCAGTTCTTC. This codes for CASSLAAGGRNEQFF.

This chain uses TRBV6-1 with TRBJ2-6; D may be TRBD2 (5 bases). This CDR3 is 17 amino acids long. The V and J ends lost 2 bases and 1 base respectively, with 12 bases between them. Germline V gene sequence: CDR1 MNHNS, CDR2 SASEGT. The CDR3 reads CASSEYEGGSGANVLTF. CDR3 bases: TGTGCCAGCAGTGAATATGAGGGTGGGTCTGGGGCCAACGTCCTGACTTTC.

The chain is built from TRBV6-1 and TRBJ2-7; D gene ambiguous. This CDR3 comprises 11 residues. The germline gives CDR1 MNHNS, CDR2 SASEGT. Deletions cut 5 bases from V and 3 bases from J, with 5 bases between. CDR3 in DNA: TGTGCCAGCAGTTCACTCTACGAGCAGTACTTC. This codes for CASSSLYEQYF.

The chain joins TRBV15 to TRBJ1-4; D is possibly TRBD1 (5 bases). The CDR3 contains 16 residues. Trimming shortened V by 0 bases and J by 6 bases, and 14 bases separated the two germline ends. The V gene's germline CDR1 is LNHNV and CDR2 YYDKDF (reference sequence). For the CDR3, the DNA is TGTGCCACCAGCAGAGATCTGCCAGGGACGGATGAAAAACTGTTTTTT. This translates into CATSRDLPGTDEKLFF.

V is TRBV5-1 and J is TRBJ2-1; D remains ambiguous. The CDR3 is 12 residues long. V dropped 4 bases and J dropped 6 bases, with 8 bases sitting between them. Germline CDR1 and CDR2: SGHRS and YFSETQ. This chain's CDR3 is CASSPTPNEQFF. The CDR3 DNA reads as TGCGCCAGCAGCCCGACGCCCAATGAGCAGTTCTTC.